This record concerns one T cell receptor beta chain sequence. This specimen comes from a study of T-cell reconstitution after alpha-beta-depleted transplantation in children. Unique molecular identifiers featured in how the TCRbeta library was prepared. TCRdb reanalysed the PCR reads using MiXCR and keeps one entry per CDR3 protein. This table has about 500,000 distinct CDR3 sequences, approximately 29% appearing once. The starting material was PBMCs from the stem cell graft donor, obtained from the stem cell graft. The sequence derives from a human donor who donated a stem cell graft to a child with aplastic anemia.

This CDR3 is CASSPWTVTTEAFF. CDR3 sequence (DNA): TGTGCCAGCTCACCATGGACAGTAACCACTGAAGCTTTCTTT. The chain employs TRBV18 and TRBJ1-1; a weak D match, TRBD1 (6 bases). Germline V CDR1 and CDR2: KGHSH, LQKENI. Trimming took off 2 bases at V and 4 bases at J, with 11 bases between the two ends. The CDR3 extends over 14 amino acids.